This T cell receptor (beta chain) was sequenced for a study of shared clonotypes between healthy human individuals. Using immunoSEQ multiplex PCR, the repertoire was profiled, and TCRdb retains in-frame clones only, with some absent. This sample has approximately 2.1 million clones, with 85% to 95% found just once. V gave up 0 bases and J gave up 4 bases, with 5 bases separating them. Germline values: CDR1 SGHRS, CDR2 YFSETQ. The CDR3 is made up of 13 amino acids. As to this clone: Its target is unknown. The same CDR3 can be traced to other DNA sequences in this sample.

Study outcomes and limitations: When compared with the clonotypes that were shared by all four sorted-subset donors, the non-shared clonotypes turned out to have lower generation probabilities.

The receptor's source is a man aged 18 to 35 in good health. Some clones in this sample may be carry-over from other donors' samples. The chain joins TRBV5-1 to TRBJ2-1, with D uncertain. The source material was naive CD4+ T cells from PBMCs. As for subset: CD45RA+ positively selected. In DNA form, the CDR3 reads TGCGCCAGCAGCTTGGTCCCGTACAATGAGCAGTTCTTC. Translation: CASSLVPYNEQFF.